The rows below give T cell receptor beta chains drawn from one sample of a study of T cell changes during pregnancy in multiple sclerosis. The method was immunoSEQ multiplex PCR; TCRdb's version includes in-frame clones alone and lacks a portion of them. The sample includes fewer than 130,000 clones, approximately 93% seen only once; the top ten take 3.5%. The sample in question was peripheral blood, obtained after pregnancy. Source of these receptors: a female donor with multiple sclerosis, enrolled in a pregnancy study. CDR3s leave out the opening cysteine and the closing phenylalanine or tryptophan.

J gene,V gene,CDR3 protein
TRBJ2-5,TRBV5-1,ASSGDTVDSRQETQY
TRBJ1-6,TRBV6-5,ASSYHSYNSPLH
TRBJ2-7,TRBV4-1,ASSQVRGEQY
TRBJ1-1,TRBV9,ASSANLGQGGTEAF
TRBJ2-1,TRBV10-3,AISGLAAPNEQF
TRBJ2-3,TRBV2,ASSETRSTDTQY
TRBJ1-1,TRBV6-5,ASSYAGGTEAF
TRBJ2-7,TRBV2,ASSEGRAAGEQY
TRBJ2-3,TRBV5-1,ASRIPTSGGTDTQY
TRBJ2-1,TRBV7-3,ASSPTGAPSNEQF